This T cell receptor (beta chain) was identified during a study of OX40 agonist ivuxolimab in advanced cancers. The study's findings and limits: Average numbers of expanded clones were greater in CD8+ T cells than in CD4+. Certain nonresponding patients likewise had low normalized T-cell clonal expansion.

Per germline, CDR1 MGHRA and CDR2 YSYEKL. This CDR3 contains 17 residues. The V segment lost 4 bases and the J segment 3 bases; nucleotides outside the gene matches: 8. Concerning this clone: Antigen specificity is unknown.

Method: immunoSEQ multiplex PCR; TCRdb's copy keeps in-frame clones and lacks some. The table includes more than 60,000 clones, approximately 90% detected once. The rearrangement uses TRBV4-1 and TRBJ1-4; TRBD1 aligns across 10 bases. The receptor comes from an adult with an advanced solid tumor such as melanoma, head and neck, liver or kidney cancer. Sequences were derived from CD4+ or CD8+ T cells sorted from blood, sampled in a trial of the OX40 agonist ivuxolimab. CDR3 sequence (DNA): TGCGCCAGCAGCCTCAGGGGGACAGGGGTGGCTAATGAAAAACTGTTTTTT. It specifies CASSLRGTGVANEKLFF.